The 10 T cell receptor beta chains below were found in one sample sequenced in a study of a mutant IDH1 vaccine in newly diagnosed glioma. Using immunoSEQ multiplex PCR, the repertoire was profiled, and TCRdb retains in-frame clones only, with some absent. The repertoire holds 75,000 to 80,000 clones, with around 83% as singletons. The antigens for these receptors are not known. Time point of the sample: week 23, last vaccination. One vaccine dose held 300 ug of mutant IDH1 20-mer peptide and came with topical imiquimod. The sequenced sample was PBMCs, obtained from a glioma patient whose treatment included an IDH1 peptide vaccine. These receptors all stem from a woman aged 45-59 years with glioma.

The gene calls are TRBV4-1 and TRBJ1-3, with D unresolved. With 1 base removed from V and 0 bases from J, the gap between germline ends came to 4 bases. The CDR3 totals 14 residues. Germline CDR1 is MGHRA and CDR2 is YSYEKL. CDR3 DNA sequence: TGCGCCAGCAGCCAAGGTCACTCTGGAAACACCATATATTTT. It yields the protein CASSQGHSGNTIYF.

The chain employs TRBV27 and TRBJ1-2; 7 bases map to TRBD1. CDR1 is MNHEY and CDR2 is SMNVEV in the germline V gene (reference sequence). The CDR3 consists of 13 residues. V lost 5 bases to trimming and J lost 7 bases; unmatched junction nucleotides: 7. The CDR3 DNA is TGTGCCAGCAGTAATACAGGGGTTTCTGGCTACACCTTC. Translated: CASSNTGVSGYTF.

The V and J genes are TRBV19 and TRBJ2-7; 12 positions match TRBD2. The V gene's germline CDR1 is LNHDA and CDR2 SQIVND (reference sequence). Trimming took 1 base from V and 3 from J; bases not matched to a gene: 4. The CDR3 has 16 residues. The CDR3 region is CASSIGASGRVYEQYF. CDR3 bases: TGTGCCAGTAGTATAGGGGCTAGCGGGAGGGTCTACGAGCAGTACTTC. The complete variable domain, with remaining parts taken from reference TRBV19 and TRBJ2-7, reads DGGITQSPKYLFRKEGQNVTLSCEQNLNHDAMYWYRQDPGQGLRLIYYSQIVNDFQKGDIAEGYSVSREKKESFPLTVTSAQKNPTAFYLCASSIGASGRVYEQYFGPGTRLTVT.

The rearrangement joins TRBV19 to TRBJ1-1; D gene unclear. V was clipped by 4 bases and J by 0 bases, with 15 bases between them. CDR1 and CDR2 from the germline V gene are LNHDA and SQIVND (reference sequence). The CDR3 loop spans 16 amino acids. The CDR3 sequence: CASSTSLGRLNTEAFF. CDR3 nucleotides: TGTGCCAGTAGTACCTCATTGGGCAGACTGAACACTGAAGCTTTCTTT. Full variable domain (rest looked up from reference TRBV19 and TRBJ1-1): DGGITQSPKYLFRKEGQNVTLSCEQNLNHDAMYWYRQDPGQGLRLIYYSQIVNDFQKGDIAEGYSVSREKKESFPLTVTSAQKNPTAFYLCASSTSLGRLNTEAFFGQGTRLTVV.

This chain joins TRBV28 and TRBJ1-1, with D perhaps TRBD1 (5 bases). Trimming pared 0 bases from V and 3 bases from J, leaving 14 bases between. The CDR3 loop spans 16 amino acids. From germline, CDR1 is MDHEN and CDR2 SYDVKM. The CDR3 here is CASSLWLGGRDTEAFF. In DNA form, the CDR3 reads TGTGCCAGCAGTTTATGGTTGGGTGGCAGGGACACTGAAGCTTTCTTT.

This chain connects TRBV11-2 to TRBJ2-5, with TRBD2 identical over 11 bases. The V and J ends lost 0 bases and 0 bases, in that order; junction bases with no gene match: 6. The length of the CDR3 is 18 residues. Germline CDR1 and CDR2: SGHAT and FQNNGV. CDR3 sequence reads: CASSLDPGLAVYQETQYF. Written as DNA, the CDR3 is TGTGCCAGCAGCTTAGATCCGGGACTAGCGGTGTACCAAGAGACCCAGTACTTC.

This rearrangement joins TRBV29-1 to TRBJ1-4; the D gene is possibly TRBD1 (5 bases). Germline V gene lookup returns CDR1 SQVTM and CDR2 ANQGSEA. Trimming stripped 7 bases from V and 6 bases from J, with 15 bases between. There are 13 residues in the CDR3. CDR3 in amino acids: CSAIRDGDEKLFF. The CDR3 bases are TGCAGCGCAATCCGGGACGGCGATGAAAAACTGTTTTTT.

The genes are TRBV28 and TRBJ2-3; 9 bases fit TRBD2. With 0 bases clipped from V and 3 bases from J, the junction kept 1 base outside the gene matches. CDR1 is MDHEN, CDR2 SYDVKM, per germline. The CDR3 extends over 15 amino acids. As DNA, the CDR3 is TGTGCCAGCAGTTTATGGGCGGGAGGGACAGATACGCAGTATTTT. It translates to CASSLWAGGTDTQYF. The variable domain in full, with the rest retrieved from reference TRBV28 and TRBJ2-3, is DVKVTQSSRYLVKRTGEKVFLECVQDMDHENMFWYRQDPGLGLRLIYFSYDVKMKEKGDIPEGYSVSREKKERFSLILESASTNQTSMYLCASSLWAGGTDTQYFGPGTRLTVL.

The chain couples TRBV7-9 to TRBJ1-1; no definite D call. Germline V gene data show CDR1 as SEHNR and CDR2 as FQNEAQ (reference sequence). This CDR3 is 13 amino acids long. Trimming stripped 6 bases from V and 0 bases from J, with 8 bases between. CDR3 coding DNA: TGTGCCAGCAGTTATGCCGTGAACACTGAAGCTTTCTTT. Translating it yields CASSYAVNTEAFF.

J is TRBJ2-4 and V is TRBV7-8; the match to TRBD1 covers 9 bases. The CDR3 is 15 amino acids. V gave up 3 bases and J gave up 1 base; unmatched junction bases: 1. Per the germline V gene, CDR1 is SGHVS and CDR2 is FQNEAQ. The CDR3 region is CASSFGQGAKNIQYF. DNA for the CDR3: TGTGCCAGCAGCTTCGGACAGGGGGCCAAAAACATTCAGTACTTC.